A single sample gave rise to the 4 T cell receptor beta chains below, sequenced in a study of blood T cell repertoires in COVID-19. Libraries were prepared by immunoSEQ multiplex PCR; TCRdb keeps only in-frame clonotypes and omits some of them. Among around 380,000 clones, 87% were seen once, and the ten largest hold roughly 1.4%. Sequencing was done on a sample of PBMCs or T cells enriched from blood (not recorded which). Every receptor here comes from a man aged 25-40 years who had recovered from COVID-19.

This chain connects TRBV5-1 to TRBJ1-2; a weak D match, TRBD1 (6 bases). CDR1 and CDR2 from the germline V gene are SGHRS and YFSETQ. V lost 4 bases to trimming and J lost 3 bases, with 13 bases between them. There are 14 residues in the CDR3. CDR3: CASSPQGGDYGYTF. The CDR3 DNA sequence: TGCGCCAGCAGCCCACAGGGAGGGGACTATGGCTACACCTTC.

This clone showed up just a few times. Other nucleotide sequences in the sample specify the same CDR3. This chain joins TRBV6-5 and TRBJ1-2; no clear D. This CDR3 spans 13 amino acids. Trimming cost V 0 bases and J 4 bases, with 6 bases left between them. Germline CDR1 is MNHEY and CDR2 is SVGAGI. In nucleotides, the CDR3 is TGTGCCAGCAGTTACTCGGGAGGCTATGGCTACACCTTC. Translation: CASSYSGGYGYTF.

This rearrangement joins TRBV25-1 to TRBJ1-5, with D tentatively TRBD1 (5 bases). CDR3 size: 16 residues. The V end lost 3 bases, the J end lost 7 bases, and 19 bases lay between the germline ends. Germline V gene sequence: CDR1 MGHDK, CDR2 SYGVNS. Written as DNA, the CDR3 is TGTGCCAGCAGTGAGGGGGGAGGGATGAGTTGGCAGCCCCAGCATTTT. Translation gives CASSEGGGMSWQPQHF.

V usage is TRBV7-9 and J usage is TRBJ2-2; 9 bases agree with TRBD2. There are 15 residues in the CDR3. Per germline, CDR1 SEHNR and CDR2 FQNEAQ (reference sequence). V gave up 2 bases and J gave up 4 bases; unmatched junction bases: 2. The CDR3 coding sequence is TGTGCCAGCAGCTTAAAAGCGGGGGGCACCGGGGAGCTGTTTTTT. Encoded protein: CASSLKAGGTGELFF.